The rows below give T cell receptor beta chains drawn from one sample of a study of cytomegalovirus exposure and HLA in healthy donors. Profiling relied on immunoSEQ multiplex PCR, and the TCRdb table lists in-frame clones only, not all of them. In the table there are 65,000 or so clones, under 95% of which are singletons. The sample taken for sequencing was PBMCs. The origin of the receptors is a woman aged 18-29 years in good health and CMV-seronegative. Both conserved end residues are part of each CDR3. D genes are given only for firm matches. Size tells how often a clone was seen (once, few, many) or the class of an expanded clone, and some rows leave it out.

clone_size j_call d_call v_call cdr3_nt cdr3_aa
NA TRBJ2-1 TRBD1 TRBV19 TGTGCCAGTTCCTCACAGGGGGCGGTAGACAATGAGCAGTTCTTC CASSSQGAVDNEQFF
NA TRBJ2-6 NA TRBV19 TGTGCCAGTCACCAGGTCGACTCTGGGGCCAACGTCCTGACTTTC CASHQVDSGANVLTF
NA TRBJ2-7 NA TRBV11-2 TGTGCCAGCAGCCTAGGACTCCCCTACGAGCAGTACTTC CASSLGLPYEQYF
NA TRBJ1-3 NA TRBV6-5 TGTGCCAGCAGTCCCTCCCGCTCTGGAAACACCATATATTTT CASSPSRSGNTIYF
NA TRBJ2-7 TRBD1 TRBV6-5 TGTGCCAGCAGTAGGGGCCGGGACAGGACCTACGAGCAGTACTTC CASSRGRDRTYEQYF
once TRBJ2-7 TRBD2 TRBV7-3 TGTGCCAGCAGCACCGCGGGGGGTAGCCTCTACGAGCAGTACTTC CASSTAGGSLYEQYF
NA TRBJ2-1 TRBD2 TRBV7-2 TGTGCCAGCAGCCCTATAAGGACTAGCGGGAGGGGGGGGGAGCAGTTCTTC CASSPIRTSGRGGEQFF
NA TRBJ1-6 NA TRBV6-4 TGTGCCAGCAGTGACGGCGGGGTAGGATCACCCCTCCACTTT CASSDGGVGSPLHF
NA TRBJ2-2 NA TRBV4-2 TGTGCCAGCAGCGTTGACATGGGACTGATTCATATCGCGAACACCGGGGAGCTGTTTTTT CASSVDMGLIHIANTGELFF
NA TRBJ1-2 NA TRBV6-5 TGTGCCAGCAGTTACCTAGGTACAAAAAAGCTGGATGGCTACACCTTC CASSYLGTKKLDGYTF
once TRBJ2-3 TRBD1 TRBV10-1 TGCGCCAGCAGCGACAGGGCCCTTGATACGCAGTATTTT CASSDRALDTQYF
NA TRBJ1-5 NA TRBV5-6 TGTGCCAGCAGCCTTTCCCCCGGGCCCCAGCATTTT CASSLSPGPQHF
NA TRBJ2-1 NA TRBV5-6 TGTGCCAGCAGCTTAGGGTCGCTAGGCGGGGATGAGCAGTTCTTC CASSLGSLGGDEQFF
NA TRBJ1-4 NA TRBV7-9 TGTGCCAGCAGCTTAGGGTCTGGGGGGACTAATGAAAAACTGTTTTTT CASSLGSGGTNEKLFF
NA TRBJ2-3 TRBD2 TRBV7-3 TGTGCCAGCAGCTTAACGGTCCCTAGCGGGAGTGATACAGATACGCAGTATTTT CASSLTVPSGSDTDTQYF
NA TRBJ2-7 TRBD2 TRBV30 TGTGCCTGGAAGCCCTTGCCTGGCGGGAGGATGTACGAGCAGTACTTC CAWKPLPGGRMYEQYF
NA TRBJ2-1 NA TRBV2 TGTGCCACTGGGGGTGCCGGGAGCGAGAACAATGAGCAGTTCTTC CATGGAGSENNEQFF
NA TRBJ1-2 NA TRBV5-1 TGCGCCAGCAGTCTTGGGTCGGGCTATGGCTACACCTTC CASSLGSGYGYTF
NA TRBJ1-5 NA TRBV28 TGTGCCAGCAGTTTAGGGCCTCTTGGTCAGCCCCAGCATTTT CASSLGPLGQPQHF
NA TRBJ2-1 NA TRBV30 TGTGCCTGGGGAGTAGGCAATGAGCAGTTCTTC CAWGVGNEQFF
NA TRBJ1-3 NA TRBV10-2 TGCGCCAGCAGTGAGTCGTTAACAGGGTCTGGAAACACCATATATTTT CASSESLTGSGNTIYF
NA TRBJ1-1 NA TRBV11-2 TGTGCCAGCAGCTTCGGGTGGAACACTGAAGCTTTCTTT CASSFGWNTEAFF
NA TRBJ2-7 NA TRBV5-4 TGTGCCAGCAGCTTGAACAGGGTCTACGAGCAGTACTTC CASSLNRVYEQYF
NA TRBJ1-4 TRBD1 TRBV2 TGTGCCAGCAGGCCAGGGGGCGTTTCTAATGAAAAACTGTTTTTT CASRPGGVSNEKLFF
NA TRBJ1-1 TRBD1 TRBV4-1 TGCGCCAGCAGCCAAAATACCCAGGGGGGAACTGAAGCTTTCTTT CASSQNTQGGTEAFF
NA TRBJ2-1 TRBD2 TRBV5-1 TGCGCCAGCAGCCCCAGCCCCCGGACTAGCGGAAACAATGAGCAGTTCTTC CASSPSPRTSGNNEQFF
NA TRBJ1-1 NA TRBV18 TGTGCCAGCTCACCACCGTGGGGGAGGGCTGAAGCTTTCTTT CASSPPWGRAEAFF
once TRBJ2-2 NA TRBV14 TGTGCCAGCAGCGGGTATCTAGGCGGGGAGCTGTTTTTT CASSGYLGGELFF
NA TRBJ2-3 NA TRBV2 TGTGCCGGTCGTTCGGGGGAGGGCACAGATACGCAGTATTTT CAGRSGEGTDTQYF
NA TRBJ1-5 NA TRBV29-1 TGCAGCGGGGGGTCTATGCGACAGGCAAATCAGCCCCAGCATTTT CSGGSMRQANQPQHF
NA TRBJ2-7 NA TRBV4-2 TGTGCCAGCAGCGGGAGTGGCTACGAGCAGTACTTC CASSGSGYEQYF
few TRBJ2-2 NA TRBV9 TGTGCCAGCACCCCGTTTTCCAGGGACACCGGGGAGCTGTTTTTT CASTPFSRDTGELFF
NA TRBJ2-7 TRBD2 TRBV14 TGTGCCAGCAGCCAAGATCAAGGGCTAGCGGGAGCCGAGCAGTACTTC CASSQDQGLAGAEQYF
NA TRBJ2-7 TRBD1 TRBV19 TGTGCCAGTAGTATGGCCGGGACAGGGGCCTCCTACGAGCAGTACTTC CASSMAGTGASYEQYF
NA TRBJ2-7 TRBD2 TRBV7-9 TGTGCCAGCCGGGCTAGCGGATCCTACGAGCAGTACTTC CASRASGSYEQYF
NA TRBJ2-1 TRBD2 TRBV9 TGTGCCAGCAGCGTAGGGCCTAGCGGACGGAGGACCTACAATGAGCAGTTCTTC CASSVGPSGRRTYNEQFF
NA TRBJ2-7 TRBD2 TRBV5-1 TGCGCCAGCAGCTTGGCCTCAAGCGGGACCTACGAGCAGTACTTC CASSLASSGTYEQYF
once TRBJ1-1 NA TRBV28 TGTGCCAGCAGTTGGGGGGAAAACACTGAAGCTTTCTTT CASSWGENTEAFF
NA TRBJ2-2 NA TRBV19 TGTGCCAGTAGTAGCCAAATGAGCGCCGGGGAGCTGTTTTTT CASSSQMSAGELFF
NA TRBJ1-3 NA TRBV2 TGTGCCAGCAGCCTTTCCTACGCCATATATTTT CASSLSYAIYF
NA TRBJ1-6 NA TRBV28 TGTGCCAGCAGTTTATATCCGTTTCCCCTCCACTTT CASSLYPFPLHF
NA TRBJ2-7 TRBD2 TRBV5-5 TGTGCCAGCAGCTTCATTTGGGGGACTAGCTCCTACGAGCAGTACTTC CASSFIWGTSSYEQYF
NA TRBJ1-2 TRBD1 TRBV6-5 TGTGCCAGCCGGACAGGACAGGGTAGTGGCTACACCTTC CASRTGQGSGYTF
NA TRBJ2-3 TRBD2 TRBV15 TGTGCCACCAGGGGTAGCGGGGGTGGCACAGATACGCAGTATTTT CATRGSGGGTDTQYF
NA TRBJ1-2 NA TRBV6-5 TGTGCCAGCAGTTACTCCGCGGGTAGGGCTAACTATGGCTACACCTTC CASSYSAGRANYGYTF
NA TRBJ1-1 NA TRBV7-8 TGTGCCAGCAGCTTCCGGGCGGACATGAACACTGAAGCTTTCTTT CASSFRADMNTEAFF
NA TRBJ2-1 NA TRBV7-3 TGTGCCAGCAGCCCCCCGGGGGAGAGTGAGCAGTTCTTC CASSPPGESEQFF
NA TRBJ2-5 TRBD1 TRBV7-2 TGTGCCAGCAGCTCCGACAGGGTCCGAGAGACCCAGTACTTC CASSSDRVRETQYF
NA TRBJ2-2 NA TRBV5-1 TGCGCCAGCAGCGACATGGGGGGTACCGGGGAGCTGTTTTTT CASSDMGGTGELFF
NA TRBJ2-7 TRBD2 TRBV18 TGTGCCAGCTCACCACCCATTACTAGCGGAATAACCTCCTACGAGCAGTACTTC CASSPPITSGITSYEQYF
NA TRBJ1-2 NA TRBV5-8 TGTGCCAGCAGCTTGAGGCAGGGAGGTGGCTACACCTTC CASSLRQGGGYTF
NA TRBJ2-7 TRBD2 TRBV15 TGTGCCACCAGCGGGGGGGACCGATCCTACGAGCAGTACTTC CATSGGDRSYEQYF
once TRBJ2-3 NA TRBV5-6 TGTGCCAGCAGCTTTAGATCAATTACAGGGCCGGATACGCAGTATTTT CASSFRSITGPDTQYF